These 28 T cell receptor beta chains share one sample of origin, sequenced in a study of vaccination and CD4 T cells after COVID-19 (dated 2022 in TCRdb). Explained via the paper, the treatment or condition label denotes: approximately 10-day PBMC culture with coronavirus spike peptide pools or control peptides (ViraFEST assay). Their target antigens are unknown. The receptor library was made with PCR. TCRdb shows the sequencer as Illumina iSeq 100. TCR sequencing of DNA from cultured CD4+ T cells used the Oncomine TCR Beta short-read assay at the Johns Hopkins FTIC core. The public reads were reprocessed in TCRdb via fastp at Q25 and MiXCR, keeping in-frame beta chains. Each entry merges the rows of one CDR3 protein and shows their most common DNA and genes. A total of thousands of distinct CDR3 sequences appear in this sample, around 57% of them only once. The ten largest make up approximately 22% of the sample.

Material: CD4+ T cells from blood, cultured in vitro. These receptors all stem from a human donor who had recovered from COVID-19.

The chain joins TRBV7-2 to TRBJ2-1, with D maybe TRBD2 (5 bases). V lost 3 bases and J lost 0, with 9 bases in between. The CDR3 is made up of 15 amino acids. In germline, CDR1 is SGHTA, CDR2 FQGNSA. The CDR3 spells CASSFTRDSYNEQFF. In DNA form, the CDR3 reads TGTGCCAGCAGCTTTACTAGGGACTCCTACAATGAGCAGTTCTTC. The full variable domain, its missing parts supplied by reference TRBV7-2 and TRBJ2-1, is GAGVSQSPSNKVTEKGKDVELRCDPISGHTALYWYRQSLGQGLEFLIYFQGNSAPDKSGLPSDRFSAERTGGSVSTLTIQRTQQEDSAVYLCASSFTRDSYNEQFFGPGTRLTVL.

J is TRBJ2-7 and V is TRBV12-3 or TRBV12-4; 10 bases are a match to TRBD2. CDR3 length: 15 residues. Trimming at V came to 6 bases and at J to 0 bases, leaving 5 bases not matched to a gene. DNA of the CDR3: TGTGCCAGCAGGCATAGCGGGAGGAACTCCTACGAGCAGTACTTC. As protein: CASRHSGRNSYEQYF.

The rearrangement joins TRBV4-3 to TRBJ2-5; D uncertain. Germline loops: CDR1 LGHNA, CDR2 YSLEER. This CDR3 region has 15 residues. The V gene lost 1 base and the J gene lost 1 base, with 10 bases spanning the gap. The CDR3: CASSQVGKIQETQYF. The CDR3 DNA reads as TGCGCCAGCAGCCAAGTTGGAAAGATCCAAGAGACCCAGTACTTC.

Of note for this clonotype: A read error may explain this, as a much larger clone is one base away. The V call is TRBV2, the J call TRBJ1-6, with D unresolved. This CDR3 is 14 amino acids long. Germline CDR1 and CDR2: SNHLY and FYNNEI. Trimming cost V 8 bases and J 10 bases, with 18 bases left between them. CDR3 sequence: CASGVTVGGSPLHF. The CDR3 DNA reads as TGTGCCAGCGGTGTTACAGTGGGTGGATCACCCCTCCACTTT.

This clonotype turned up a few times. The junction does not match germline at one end; this may be a read error. V is TRBV7-7 and J is TRBJ1-1; D is unresolved. Germline loops: CDR1 SSHAT, CDR2 FNYEAQ (reference sequence). This CDR3 is built from 13 residues. The CDR3 sequence: CASSLARGTEAFF. The DNA for the CDR3 is TGTGCTAGCAGCTTAGCGCGCGGGACTGAAGCTTTCTTT.

The rearrangement joins TRBV20-1 to TRBJ1-1, with D possibly being TRBD1 (5 bases). This CDR3 has 13 residues. The germline gives CDR1 DFQATT, CDR2 SNEGSKA (reference sequence). Between the trimmed V and J ends, which lost 6 bases and 1 base, there was a span of 12 bases. CDR3 loop: CSASRGSNTEAFF. CDR3 coding DNA: TGCAGTGCCTCACGGGGGTCGAACACTGAAGCTTTCTTT.

The rearrangement uses TRBV10-3 and TRBJ1-2; 7 bases fit TRBD1. The CDR3 spans 13 residues. The V gene end was trimmed by 4 bases and the J gene end by 7 bases; junction bases not matched to a gene: 6. The V gene's germline CDR1 is ENHRY and CDR2 SYGVKD. CDR3 sequence reads: CAISGGQYSGYTF. The CDR3 DNA reads as TGTGCCATCAGTGGGGGACAGTATTCTGGCTACACCTTC.

The sample holds a few counts of this clonotype. The V gene is TRBV20-1, the J gene TRBJ1-5, with 7 nucleotides matching TRBD1. Germline V CDR1 and CDR2: DFQATT, SNEGSKA (reference sequence). V was clipped by 5 bases and J by 4 bases; unmatched bases: 2. The CDR3 consists of 12 residues. The CDR3 nucleotides read TGCAGTGCTCGGACAGGAAATCAGCCCCAGCATTTT. Its protein is CSARTGNQPQHF.

The CDR3 DNA sequence: TGTGCCAGCAGCAAAAACGCGACTAGCGGGAGTTCAGATACGCAGTATTTT. This codes for CASSKNATSGSSDTQYF. The chain is built from TRBV21-1 and TRBJ2-3; no DNA check was done on the table's D call, TRBD2. TRBV21-1 represents a pseudogene. The CDR3 totals 17 residues.

Relative to its sample, this clonotype is medium-sized (0.01 to 0.1%). The chain recombines TRBV5-1 with TRBJ2-5; no clear D. The length of the CDR3 is 14 residues. Per germline, CDR1 SGHRS and CDR2 YFSETQ. V gave up 1 base and J gave up 2 bases, with 9 bases separating them. CDR3 nucleotides: TGCGCCAGCAGCTTGACGACGGCTCAAGAGACCCAGTACTTC. Its translation: CASSLTTAQETQYF.

The chain uses TRBV7-6 and TRBJ2-3; possible D gene TRBD2, 6 bases. Germline CDR1 SGHVS, CDR2 FNYEAQ. The CDR3 spans 16 residues. Trimming took off 5 bases at V and 0 bases at J, with 15 bases between the two ends. The CDR3 spells CASSRLASVSTDTQYF. The CDR3 DNA reads TGTGCCAGCAGCCGCCTCGCTAGCGTTAGCACAGATACGCAGTATTTT.

CDR3 bases: TGCAGTGCTAGTCCCCTACTGGGCTCTGGGGCCAACGTCCTGACTTTC. Its translation: CSASPLLGSGANVLTF. The chain combines TRBV20-1 with TRBJ2-6, with D unclear. The CDR3 spans 16 residues. V was trimmed by 3 bases and J by 0 bases, leaving 12 bases between them. Germline V CDR1 and CDR2: DFQATT, SNEGSKA (reference sequence).

The V call is TRBV5-1, the J call TRBJ1-1, with D possibly TRBD1 on 5 matching bases. Trimming removed 4 bases from V and 4 bases from J, with 17 bases in between. This CDR3 spans 15 amino acids. CDR1 SGHRS and CDR2 YFSETQ come from the germline V gene. CDR3 sequence: CASSPGAGMGTEAFF. DNA for the CDR3: TGCGCCAGCAGCCCCGGGGCAGGGATGGGCACTGAAGCTTTCTTT.

The rearrangement uses TRBV6-5 and TRBJ2-3; TRBD2 matches 15 bases. Germline assignment: CDR1 MNHEY and CDR2 SVGAGI. This CDR3 region has 18 residues. Trimming took 2 bases from V and 1 from J; bases not matched to a gene: 4. The CDR3 reads CASSYAWTSGGGTDTQYF. DNA for the CDR3: TGTGCCAGCAGTTACGCGTGGACTAGCGGGGGGGGCACAGATACGCAGTATTTT.

The chain links TRBV6-1 to TRBJ1-5; 7 bases map to TRBD1. This CDR3 is 15 amino acids long. With V trimmed by 7 bases and J by 5 bases, 11 bases remained unmatched. Germline V gives CDR1 MNHNS, CDR2 SASEGT. As DNA, the CDR3 is TGTGCCAGCACCCGACAGGGCCCTATTTATCAGCCCCAGCATTTT. Translating it yields CASTRQGPIYQPQHF.

CDR3 in DNA: TGTGCCAGTAGTAGAATCATGGATACCGGGGAGCTGTTTTTT. Translation: CASSRIMDTGELFF. The genes are TRBV19 and TRBJ2-2; D uncertain. CDR3 length: 14 residues. Looked up from germline, CDR1 is LNHDA and CDR2 is SQIVND (reference sequence). V shed 4 bases and J shed 5 bases, with 11 bases lying between them.

J is TRBJ2-3 and V is TRBV7-9, with D perhaps matching TRBD2 (6 bases). CDR1 and CDR2 (germline): SEHNR, FQNEAQ (reference sequence). Deletions cut 2 bases from V and 0 bases from J, with 12 bases between. This CDR3 comprises 16 residues. The CDR3 sequence: CASSLIAGFSTDTQYF. CDR3 sequence (DNA): TGTGCCAGCAGCTTAATTGCGGGGTTTAGCACAGATACGCAGTATTTT.

V is TRBV7-3 and J is TRBJ1-1, with D unresolved. The CDR3 is 15 residues long. V was pared by 2 bases and J by 0 bases, with 10 bases between. Germline V gene data show CDR1 as SGHTA and CDR2 as FQGTGA. CDR3 region: CASSLGPGMNTEAFF. The CDR3 nucleotides are TGTGCCAGCAGCTTAGGTCCAGGAATGAACACTGAAGCTTTCTTT. Full variable domain (remainder filled in from reference TRBV7-3 and TRBJ1-1): GAGVSQTPSNKVTEKGKYVELRCDPISGHTALYWYRQSLGQGPEFLIYFQGTGAADDSGLPNDRFFAVRPEGSVSTLKIQRTERGDSAVYLCASSLGPGMNTEAFFGQGTRLTVV.

In its sample, this clonotype was seen a few times. V usage is TRBV7-8 and J usage is TRBJ1-2; 7 bases align to TRBD1. The germline V gene encodes CDR1 SGHVS and CDR2 FQNEAQ. J was trimmed by 6 bases and V by 5 bases; bases with no gene match: 15. This CDR3 spans 16 amino acids. CDR3 sequence: CASSGRPGRGINGYTF. CDR3 coding DNA: TGTGCCAGCAGCGGACGTCCAGGCAGGGGGATTAATGGCTACACCTTC. Full variable domain (remainder filled in from reference TRBV7-8 and TRBJ1-2): GAGVSQSPRYKVAKRGQDVALRCDPISGHVSLFWYQQALGQGPEFLTYFQNEAQLDKSGLPSDRFFAERPEGSVSTLKIQRTQQEDSAVYLCASSGRPGRGINGYTFGSGTRLTVV.

V is TRBV2 and J is TRBJ2-5, with D perhaps TRBD2 (5 bases). Trimming pared 6 bases from V and 2 bases from J, leaving 10 bases between. The germline gives CDR1 SNHLY, CDR2 FYNNEI. CDR3 length equals 13 residues. The CDR3 here is CASRPRDQETQYF. In DNA form, the CDR3 reads TGTGCCAGCAGACCCCGGGATCAAGAGACCCAGTACTTC. The variable domain in full, with the rest retrieved from reference TRBV2 and TRBJ2-5, is EPEVTQTPSHQVTQMGQEVILRCVPISNHLYFYWYRQILGQKVEFLVSFYNNEISEKSEIFDDQFSVERPDGSNFTLKIRSTKLEDSAMYFCASRPRDQETQYFGPGTRLLVL.

The chain employs TRBV27 and TRBJ1-1; a possible D gene is TRBD1 (6 bases). The CDR3 totals 13 residues. The germline V gene encodes CDR1 MNHEY and CDR2 SMNVEV (reference sequence). The germline V and J ends were trimmed by 3 bases and 4 bases, with 9 bases remaining between them. The CDR3 is CASSLRGFTEAFF. CDR3 nucleotides: TGTGCCAGCAGTTTGAGGGGGTTCACTGAAGCTTTCTTT.

The V and J genes are TRBV6-2 or TRBV6-3 and TRBJ1-4; unclear D gene. Trimming left V 2 bases short and J 5 bases short, with 12 bases between. This CDR3 is built from 15 residues. CDR1 and CDR2 from the germline V gene are MNHEY and SVGEGT. CDR3 region: CASSYEQEPNEKLFF. Here the CDR3 DNA reads TGTGCCAGCAGTTACGAGCAGGAGCCAAATGAAAAACTGTTTTTT.

This clonotype was detected a few times. The rearrangement uses TRBV11-3 and TRBJ2-1, with 14 bases aligning to TRBD2. This CDR3 contains 16 residues. Germline assignment: CDR1 SGHNT and CDR2 YENEEA. V dropped 5 bases and J dropped 3; count of bases not matched to a gene: 3. The chain's CDR3 is CASSRLAGGVYNEQFF. CDR3 bases: TGTGCCAGCAGCCGACTAGCGGGAGGGGTCTACAATGAGCAGTTCTTC.

This clonotype has more than one count but fewer than ten. The chain links TRBV20-1 to TRBJ1-2; no definite D call. Deletions cut 6 bases from V and 8 bases from J, with 13 bases between. The CDR3 has 11 amino acids. Looked up from germline, CDR1 is DFQATT and CDR2 is SNEGSKA (reference sequence). The CDR3 DNA is TGCAGTGCCGCAAGCCCAGCGGGCTACACCTTC. It yields the protein CSAASPAGYTF.

The rearrangement joins TRBV11-2 to TRBJ2-3; TRBD2 matches 11 bases. The CDR3 loop spans 18 amino acids. The trim removed 5 bases at V and 0 bases at J, leaving 10 bases unmatched. CDR1 is SGHAT and CDR2 is FQNNGV in the germline V gene. DNA of the CDR3: TGTGCCAGCAGCCGCTCGGGACTAGCGGCTGGTAGCACAGATACGCAGTATTTT. Amino acids: CASSRSGLAAGSTDTQYF.

This chain uses TRBV20-1 with TRBJ2-1; 12 bases align to TRBD1. The CDR3 runs to 15 residues. With 0 bases clipped from V and 8 bases from J, the junction kept 5 bases outside the gene matches. Germline lookup yields CDR1 DFQATT and CDR2 SNEGSKA (reference sequence). DNA of the CDR3: TGCAGTGCTAGAGAGGCGGGACAGGGGGCGTATGAGCAGTTCTTC. As protein: CSAREAGQGAYEQFF.

The chain is built from TRBV20-1 and TRBJ2-3, with D perhaps matching TRBD2 (6 bases). The V end was cut by 2 bases, the J end by 3 bases, with 15 bases between. Looked up from germline, CDR1 is DFQATT and CDR2 is SNEGSKA (reference sequence). The CDR3 extends over 15 amino acids. CDR3 protein: CSARNWDFATDTQYF. The CDR3 coding sequence is TGCAGTGCTAGAAATTGGGACTTTGCAACAGATACGCAGTATTTT.

This clonotype was observed a handful of times. V and J are TRBV12-3 or TRBV12-4 and TRBJ2-2; D may be TRBD1 (6 bases). V was cut by 6 bases and J by 4 bases, with 15 bases left in between. This CDR3 has 15 amino acids. This CDR3 reads CASRDRSKATGELFF. In DNA, the CDR3 is TGTGCCAGCAGAGACAGGTCTAAGGCCACCGGGGAGCTGTTTTTT.